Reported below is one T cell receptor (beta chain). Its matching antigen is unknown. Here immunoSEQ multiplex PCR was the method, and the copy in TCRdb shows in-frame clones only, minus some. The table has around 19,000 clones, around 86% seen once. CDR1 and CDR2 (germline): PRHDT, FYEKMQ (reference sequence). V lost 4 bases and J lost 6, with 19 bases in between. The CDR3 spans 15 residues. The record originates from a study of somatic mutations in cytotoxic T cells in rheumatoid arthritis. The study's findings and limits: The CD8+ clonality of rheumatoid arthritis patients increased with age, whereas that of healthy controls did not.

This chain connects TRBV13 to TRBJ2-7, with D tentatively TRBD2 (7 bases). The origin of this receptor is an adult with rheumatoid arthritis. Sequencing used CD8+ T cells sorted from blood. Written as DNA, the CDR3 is TGTGCCAGCAGCTCGGGGGGCAGCCCGGGGCGCGAGCAGTACGTC. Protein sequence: CASSSGGSPGREQYV.